This T cell receptor beta chain was sequenced during a study of cytomegalovirus exposure and HLA in healthy donors. Study observations and caveats: Using a false discovery rate of 0.05, a later analysis showed that about 16,000 TCR beta sequences were associated with HLA alleles.

Of note for this clone: The antigen remains unidentified.

PCR primers comprised 60 Vbeta and 13 Jbeta primers. The data were produced by immunoSEQ multiplex PCR, yet TCRdb's version contains in-frame clones alone and is incomplete. The table lists about 270,000 clones, about nine tenths of them singletons, with approximately 4.3% in the top ten. Source material: PBMCs. The sequence derives from a man between 40 and 49 years old in good health and CMV-seropositive.

The CDR3 reads CASSLFGMGGGTDTQYF. CDR3 in DNA: TGTGCCAGCAGCTTATTTGGGATGGGGGGGGGCACAGATACGCAGTATTTT. V gene TRBV7-3 combines with J gene TRBJ2-3; 7 positions agree with TRBD2. Germline V lookup: CDR1 SGHTA, CDR2 FQGTGA. This CDR3 spans 17 amino acids. Trimming took 2 bases from V and 1 from J; bases not matched to a gene: 9.